The TCR beta chain described here comes from a study of cytomegalovirus exposure and HLA in healthy donors. Findings of the study overall: Presence/absence analyses supposed approximately even sequencing depth among donors.

Germline assignment: CDR1 LNHDA and CDR2 SQIVND (reference sequence). V gave up 10 bases and J gave up 7 bases; unmatched junction bases: 10. This CDR3 is built from 14 residues. Notes on this clone: The antigen remains undetermined.

Amplification used 60 Vbeta primers and 13 Jbeta primers. TCRdb's table, derived via immunoSEQ multiplex PCR, lists solely in-frame clones and lacks some. The table includes 150,000 to 200,000 clones, 80% to 85% detected once. The sequence was collected from a man younger than 35 in good health and CMV-seronegative. V and J are TRBV19 and TRBJ2-1, with TRBD2 identical over 10 bases. Material for sequencing was PBMCs. CDR3 amino acids: CATETSGRGNEQFF. The CDR3 DNA follows: TGTGCCACCGAAACCAGCGGGAGGGGTAATGAGCAGTTCTTC.